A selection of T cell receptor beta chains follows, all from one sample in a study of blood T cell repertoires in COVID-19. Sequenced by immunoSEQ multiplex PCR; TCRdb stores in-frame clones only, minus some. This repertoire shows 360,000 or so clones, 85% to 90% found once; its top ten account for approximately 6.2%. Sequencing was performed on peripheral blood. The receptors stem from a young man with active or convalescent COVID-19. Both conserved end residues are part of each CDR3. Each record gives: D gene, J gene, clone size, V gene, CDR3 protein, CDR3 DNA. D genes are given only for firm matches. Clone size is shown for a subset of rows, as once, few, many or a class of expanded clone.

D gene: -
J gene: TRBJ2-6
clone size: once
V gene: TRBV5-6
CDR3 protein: CASRKISGANVLTF
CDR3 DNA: TGTGCCAGCAGAAAAATCTCTGGGGCCAACGTGCTGACTTTC

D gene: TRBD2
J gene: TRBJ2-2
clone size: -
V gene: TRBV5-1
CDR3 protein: CASSLVLAGLAGELFF
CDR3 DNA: TGCGCCAGCAGCTTGGTACTAGCGGGGTTGGCCGGGGAGCTGTTTTTT

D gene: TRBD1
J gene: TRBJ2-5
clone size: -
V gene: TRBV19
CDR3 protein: CASTRTGGIQETQYF
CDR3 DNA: TGTGCCAGTACCCGGACAGGAGGCATACAAGAGACCCAGTACTTC

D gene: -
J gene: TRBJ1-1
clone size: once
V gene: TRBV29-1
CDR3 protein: CSVSRRLNTEAFF
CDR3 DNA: TGCAGCGTCTCCAGGCGACTGAACACTGAAGCTTTCTTT

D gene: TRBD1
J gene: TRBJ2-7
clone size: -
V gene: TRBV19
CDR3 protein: CASSIAGGATYEQYF
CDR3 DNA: TGTGCCAGTAGTATAGCAGGGGGCGCGACCTACGAGCAGTACTTC

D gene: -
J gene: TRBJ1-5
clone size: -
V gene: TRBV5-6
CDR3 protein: CASSSRGPRGLDQPQHF
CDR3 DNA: TGTGCCAGCAGTTCCCGTGGGCCCCGGGGTCTAGATCAGCCCCAGCATTTT

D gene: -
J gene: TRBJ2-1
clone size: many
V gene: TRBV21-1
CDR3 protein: CASSKGGLKASGGAICNEQFF
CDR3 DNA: TGTGCCAGCAGCAAAGGAGGATTAAAGGCTAGCGGGGGGGCGATATGCAATGAGCAGTTCTTC

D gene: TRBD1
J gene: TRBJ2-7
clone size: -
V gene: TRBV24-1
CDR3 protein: CATSPGTGGASYEQYF
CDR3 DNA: TGTGCCACCAGTCCCGGGACAGGGGGCGCGTCCTACGAGCAGTACTTC

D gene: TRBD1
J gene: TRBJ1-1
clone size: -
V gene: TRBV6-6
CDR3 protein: CASIMDRVTEAFF
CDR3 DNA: TGTGCCAGCATTATGGACAGGGTAACTGAAGCTTTCTTT

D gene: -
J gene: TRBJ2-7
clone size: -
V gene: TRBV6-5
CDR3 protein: CASSFARQDYEQYF
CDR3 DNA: TGTGCCAGCAGTTTCGCCAGACAGGATTACGAGCAGTACTTC

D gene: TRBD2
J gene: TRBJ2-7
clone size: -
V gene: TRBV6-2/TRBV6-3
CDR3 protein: CASSYNSGLAGGQNEQYF
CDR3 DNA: TGTGCCAGCAGTTACAACTCAGGACTAGCGGGAGGTCAGAACGAGCAGTACTTC

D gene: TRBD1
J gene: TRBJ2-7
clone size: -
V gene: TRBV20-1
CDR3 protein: CSARGTGLRGEQYF
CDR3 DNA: TGCAGTGCTCGTGGGACAGGTCTAAGGGGAGAGCAGTACTTC

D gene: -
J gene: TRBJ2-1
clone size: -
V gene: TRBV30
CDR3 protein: CAWSADSSYNEQFF
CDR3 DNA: TGTGCCTGGAGTGCGGACAGCTCCTACAATGAGCAGTTCTTC

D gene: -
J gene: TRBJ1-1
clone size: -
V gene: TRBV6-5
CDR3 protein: CASSYVGTGMGPEAFF
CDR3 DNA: TGTGCCAGCAGTTACGTGGGGACTGGGATGGGGCCTGAAGCTTTCTTT

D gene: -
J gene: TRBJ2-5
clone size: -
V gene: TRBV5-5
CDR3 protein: CASSSSGAGGLETQYF
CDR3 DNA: TGTGCCAGCAGCTCCTCAGGGGCCGGGGGGCTAGAGACCCAGTACTTC

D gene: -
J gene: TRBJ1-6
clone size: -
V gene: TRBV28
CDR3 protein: CASSFDVAGRKNSPLHF
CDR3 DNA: TGTGCCAGCAGTTTTGATGTTGCGGGGAGGAAAAATTCACCCCTCCACTTT

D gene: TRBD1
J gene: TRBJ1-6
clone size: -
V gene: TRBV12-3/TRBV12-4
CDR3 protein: CAARDSGNSPLHF
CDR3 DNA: TGTGCCGCCCGGGACAGTGGAAATTCACCCCTCCACTTT

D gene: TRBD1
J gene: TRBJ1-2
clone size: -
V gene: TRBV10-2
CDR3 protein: CASSPGGWKGNGYTF
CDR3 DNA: TGCGCCAGCAGTCCAGGGGGCTGGAAGGGTAATGGCTACACCTTC

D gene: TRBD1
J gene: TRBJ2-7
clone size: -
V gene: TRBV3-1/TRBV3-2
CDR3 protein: CASSHRTGVGEQYF
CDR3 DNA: TGTGCCAGCAGCCACAGGACAGGGGTCGGTGAGCAGTACTTC

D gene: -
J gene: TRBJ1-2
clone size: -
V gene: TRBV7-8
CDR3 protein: CASSLLAGSNYGYTF
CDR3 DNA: TGTGCCAGCAGCTTATTGGCAGGGTCTAACTATGGCTACACCTTC

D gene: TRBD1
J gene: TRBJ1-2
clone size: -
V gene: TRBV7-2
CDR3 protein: CASSSGTGSGYTF
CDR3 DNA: TGTGCCAGCAGCTCGGGGACAGGAAGTGGCTACACCTTC

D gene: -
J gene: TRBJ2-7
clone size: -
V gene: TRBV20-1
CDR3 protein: CSASPGEEQYF
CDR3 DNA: TGCAGTGCTAGTCCCGGAGAGGAGCAGTACTTC

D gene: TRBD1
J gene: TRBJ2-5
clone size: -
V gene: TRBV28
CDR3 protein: CASSPHRRQGKQETQYF
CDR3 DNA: TGTGCCAGCAGTCCCCACCGACGACAGGGGAAACAAGAGACCCAGTACTTC

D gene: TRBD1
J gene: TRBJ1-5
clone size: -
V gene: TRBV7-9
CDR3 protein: CASSWTGGSQPQHF
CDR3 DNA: TGTGCCAGCAGCTGGACAGGGGGCAGTCAGCCCCAGCATTTT

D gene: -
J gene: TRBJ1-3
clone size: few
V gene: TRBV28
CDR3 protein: CASEAAGNTIYF
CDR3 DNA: TGTGCCAGCGAGGCAGCTGGAAACACCATATATTTT

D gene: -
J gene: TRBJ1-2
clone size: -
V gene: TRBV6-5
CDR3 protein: CASSYSAPNYGYTF
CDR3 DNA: TGTGCCAGCAGTTACTCGGCACCCAACTATGGCTACACCTTC

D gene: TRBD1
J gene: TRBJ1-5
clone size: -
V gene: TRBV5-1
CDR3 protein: CASSAGTGEQPQHF
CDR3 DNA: TGCGCCAGCAGCGCCGGGACAGGGGAGCAGCCCCAGCATTTT

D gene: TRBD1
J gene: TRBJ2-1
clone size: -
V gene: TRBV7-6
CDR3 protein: CASSLPGRTGNIEQFF
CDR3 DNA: TGTGCCAGCAGCTTACCCGGCCGGACAGGGAATATTGAGCAGTTCTTC

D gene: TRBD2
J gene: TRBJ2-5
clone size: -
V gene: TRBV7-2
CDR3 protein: CASSLVASGYRNQYF
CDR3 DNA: TGTGCCAGCAGCTTAGTGGCTAGCGGGTACCGGAACCAGTACTTC

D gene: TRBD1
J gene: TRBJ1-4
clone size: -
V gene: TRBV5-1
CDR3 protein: CASSTGQHGEKLFF
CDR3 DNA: TGCGCCAGCAGCACGGGACAGCACGGGGAAAAACTGTTTTTT

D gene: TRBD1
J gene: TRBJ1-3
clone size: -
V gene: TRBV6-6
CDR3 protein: CASSRPGQGNTIYF
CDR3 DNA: TGTGCCAGCAGCCGACCGGGACAGGGGAACACCATATATTTT

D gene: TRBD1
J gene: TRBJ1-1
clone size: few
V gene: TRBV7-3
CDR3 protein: CASSTKPIGTGATEAFF
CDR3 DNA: TGTGCCAGCAGCACAAAACCCATCGGGACAGGGGCCACTGAAGCTTTCTTT

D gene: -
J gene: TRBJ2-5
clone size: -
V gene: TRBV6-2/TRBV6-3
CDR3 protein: CASSYIRLGETQYF
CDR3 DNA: TGTGCCAGCAGTTACATTCGACTAGGGGAGACCCAGTACTTC

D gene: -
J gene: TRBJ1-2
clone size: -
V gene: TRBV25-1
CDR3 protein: CASSEWEGSGYTF
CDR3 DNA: TGTGCCAGCAGTGAATGGGAGGGATCCGGCTACACCTTC

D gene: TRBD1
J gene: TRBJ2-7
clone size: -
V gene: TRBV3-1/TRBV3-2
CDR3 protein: CASSQGPGTGVHEQYF
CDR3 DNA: TGTGCCAGCAGCCAAGGCCCCGGGACAGGGGTCCACGAGCAGTACTTC

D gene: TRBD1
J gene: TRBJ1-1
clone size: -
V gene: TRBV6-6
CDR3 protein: CATTRDRGMNTEAFF
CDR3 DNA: TGTGCCACCACCCGGGACAGGGGGATGAACACTGAAGCTTTCTTT

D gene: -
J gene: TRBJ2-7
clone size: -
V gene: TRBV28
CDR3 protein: CASSLFGSATYEQYF
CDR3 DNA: TGTGCCAGCAGTTTATTCGGGAGCGCAACCTACGAGCAGTACTTC

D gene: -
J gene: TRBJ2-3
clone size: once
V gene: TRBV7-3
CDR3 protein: CASSLTAGTDTQYF
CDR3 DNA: TGTGCCAGCAGCTTAACGGCAGGGACAGATACGCAGTATTTT

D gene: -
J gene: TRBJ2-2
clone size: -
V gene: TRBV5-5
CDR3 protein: CASSPAIPTSGTGELFF
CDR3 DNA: TGTGCCAGCAGCCCCGCGATACCCACGTCGGGGACCGGGGAGCTGTTTTTT

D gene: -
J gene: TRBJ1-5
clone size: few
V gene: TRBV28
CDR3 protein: CASSTRQQPQHF
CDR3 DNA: TGTGCCAGCAGTACCAGACAGCAGCCCCAGCATTTT

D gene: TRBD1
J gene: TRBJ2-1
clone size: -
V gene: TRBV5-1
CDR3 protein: CASSADTGGEINEQFF
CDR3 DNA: TGCGCCAGCAGCGCCGACACAGGGGGCGAGATAAATGAGCAGTTCTTC

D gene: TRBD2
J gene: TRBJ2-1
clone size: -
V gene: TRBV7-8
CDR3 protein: CASSLTPPLAGDSYNEQFF
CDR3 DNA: TGTGCCAGCAGCTTAACTCCTCCTCTAGCGGGCGACTCCTACAATGAGCAGTTCTTC